This T cell receptor (beta chain) derives from a study of blood T cell repertoires in COVID-19. TCRdb keeps only in-frame clones here, not all; method: immunoSEQ multiplex PCR. The sample has about 130,000 clones; 84% are singletons. Trimming cost V 6 bases and J 0 bases; bases outside gene matches: 2. The CDR3 totals 15 residues. Germline values: CDR1 LNHDA, CDR2 SQIVND (reference sequence). This clonotype was obtained from a man between 60 and 75 years old with acute or convalescent COVID-19. The chain recombines TRBV19 with TRBJ2-2; the match to TRBD2 covers 9 bases. The source material was peripheral blood. CDR3 coding DNA: TGTGCCAGTAGACTAGCGGGCACGAACACCGGGGAGCTGTTTTTT. Residues: CASRLAGTNTGELFF.